A selection of T cell receptor beta chains follows, all from one sample in a study of blood T cell repertoires in COVID-19. Using immunoSEQ multiplex PCR, the repertoire was profiled, and TCRdb retains in-frame clones only, with some absent. Found here are around 210,000 clones, approximately 86% of them singletons; the top ten hold under 0.95%. The sample taken for sequencing was peripheral blood. The receptors shown here come from a man in his sixties with COVID-19, enrolled during active disease. The CDR3 runs from the conserved cysteine through the conserved F or W. A D gene is named only where the DNA matches it firmly. Not every row has a clone size; where given, it reads once, few, many or a size class.

cdr3_aa: CASSWGPGGSYTF
cdr3_nt: TGTGCCAGCAGTTGGGGGCCCGGAGGTAGCTACACCTTC
j_call: TRBJ1-2
cdr3_length: 13
v_call: TRBV6-7
d_call: -
clone_size: -

cdr3_aa: CASRGAGRGNTIYF
cdr3_nt: TGTGCCAGCAGGGGGGCAGGGCGAGGAAACACCATATATTTT
j_call: TRBJ1-3
cdr3_length: 14
v_call: TRBV2
d_call: -
clone_size: -

cdr3_aa: CSVRQGSANYGYTF
cdr3_nt: TGCAGCGTTAGACAGGGGTCAGCTAACTATGGCTACACCTTC
j_call: TRBJ1-2
cdr3_length: 14
v_call: TRBV29-1
d_call: TRBD1
clone_size: -

cdr3_aa: CASSEVECFPPPPQHF
cdr3_nt: TGTGCCAGCAGTGAAGTCGAGTGTTTCCCCCCTCCGCCCCAGCATTTT
j_call: TRBJ1-5
cdr3_length: 16
v_call: TRBV6-4
d_call: -
clone_size: -

cdr3_aa: CASSYLSTVNTEAFF
cdr3_nt: TGTGCCAGCAGTTACCTATCCACTGTGAACACTGAAGCTTTCTTT
j_call: TRBJ1-1
cdr3_length: 15
v_call: TRBV6-5
d_call: -
clone_size: -

cdr3_aa: CASSRTAMNTEAFF
cdr3_nt: TGTGCCAGCAGCCGGACAGCCATGAACACTGAAGCTTTCTTT
j_call: TRBJ1-1
cdr3_length: 14
v_call: TRBV6-5
d_call: -
clone_size: -

cdr3_aa: CASRPTGVSTDTQYF
cdr3_nt: TGTGCCAGCAGACCCACAGGGGTTAGCACAGATACGCAGTATTTT
j_call: TRBJ2-3
cdr3_length: 15
v_call: TRBV6-4
d_call: TRBD1
clone_size: -

cdr3_aa: CASSLMSSGKSADTQYF
cdr3_nt: TGCGCCAGCAGCTTGATGTCTAGCGGGAAGAGTGCAGATACGCAGTATTTT
j_call: TRBJ2-3
cdr3_length: 17
v_call: TRBV5-1
d_call: TRBD2
clone_size: -

cdr3_aa: CASSEYGSTRGEKLFF
cdr3_nt: TGTGCCAGCAGTGAATATGGGTCCACCAGGGGTGAAAAACTGTTTTTT
j_call: TRBJ1-4
cdr3_length: 16
v_call: TRBV25-1
d_call: -
clone_size: -

cdr3_aa: CASSPRDRGTTNEKLFF
cdr3_nt: TGTGCCAGTAGTCCTCGGGACAGGGGTACAACTAATGAAAAACTGTTTTTT
j_call: TRBJ1-4
cdr3_length: 17
v_call: TRBV19
d_call: TRBD1
clone_size: -

cdr3_aa: CASSAGTGPNEKLFF
cdr3_nt: TGTGCCAGTAGTGCAGGGACAGGGCCTAATGAAAAACTGTTTTTT
j_call: TRBJ1-4
cdr3_length: 15
v_call: TRBV19
d_call: TRBD1
clone_size: once

cdr3_aa: CASTSESGSFYNEQFF
cdr3_nt: TGTGCCAGCACCTCGGAGAGCGGGAGTTTCTACAATGAGCAGTTCTTC
j_call: TRBJ2-1
cdr3_length: 16
v_call: TRBV5-5
d_call: TRBD2
clone_size: -